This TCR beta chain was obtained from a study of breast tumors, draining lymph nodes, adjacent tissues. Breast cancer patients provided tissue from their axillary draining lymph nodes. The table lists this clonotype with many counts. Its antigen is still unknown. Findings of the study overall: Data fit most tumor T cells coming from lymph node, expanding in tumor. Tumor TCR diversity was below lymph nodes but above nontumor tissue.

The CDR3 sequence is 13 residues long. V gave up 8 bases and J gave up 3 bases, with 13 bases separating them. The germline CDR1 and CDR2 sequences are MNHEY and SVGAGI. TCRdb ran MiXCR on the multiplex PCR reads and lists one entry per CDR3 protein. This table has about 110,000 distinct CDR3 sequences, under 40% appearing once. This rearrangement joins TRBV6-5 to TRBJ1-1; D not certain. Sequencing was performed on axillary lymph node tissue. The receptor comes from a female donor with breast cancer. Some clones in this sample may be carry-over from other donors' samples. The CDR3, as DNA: TGTGCCAGCTCACGGCCTCGGGACACTGAAGCTTTCTTT. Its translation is CASSRPRDTEAFF.